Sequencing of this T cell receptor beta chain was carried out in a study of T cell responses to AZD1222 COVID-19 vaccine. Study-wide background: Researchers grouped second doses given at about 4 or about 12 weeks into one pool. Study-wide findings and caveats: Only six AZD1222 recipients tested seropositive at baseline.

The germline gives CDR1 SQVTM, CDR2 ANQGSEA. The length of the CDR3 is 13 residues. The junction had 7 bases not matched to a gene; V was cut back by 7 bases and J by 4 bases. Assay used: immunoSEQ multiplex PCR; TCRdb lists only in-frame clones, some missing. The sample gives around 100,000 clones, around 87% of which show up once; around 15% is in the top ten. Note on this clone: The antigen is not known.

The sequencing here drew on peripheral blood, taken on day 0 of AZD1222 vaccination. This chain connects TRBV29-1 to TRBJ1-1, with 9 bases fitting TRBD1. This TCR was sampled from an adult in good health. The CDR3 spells CSGAGTGLTEAFF. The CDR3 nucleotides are TGCAGCGGGGCCGGGACAGGGCTCACTGAAGCTTTCTTT.